A selection of T cell receptor beta chains follows, all from one sample in a study of technical replicates of blood from several donors. Clones were read by immunoSEQ multiplex PCR, and TCRdb kept only the in-frame ones, dropping some. The sample contains fewer than 70,000 clones, about 86% of which appear only once. The sequenced sample consisted of PBMCs. These receptors were taken from a human donor in good health. Some clones in this sample may be carry-over from other donors' samples. CDR3s include the opening cysteine and the closing phenylalanine or tryptophan. Each record gives: V gene, D gene, clone size, J gene, CDR3 DNA, CDR3 protein. The D gene is left open where the match is weak. Expanded clones get a size class; other rows say once, few or many, or leave the size out.

v_call: TRBV6-5
d_call: TRBD1
clone_size: .
j_call: TRBJ2-2
cdr3_nt: TGTGCCAGCAGACTACAGGGGGCAAACACCGGGGAGCTGTTTTTT
cdr3_aa: CASRLQGANTGELFF

v_call: TRBV10-3
d_call: TRBD1
clone_size: once
j_call: TRBJ2-7
cdr3_nt: TGTGCCATCAGTGGGACAGGGAACTCCTACGAGCAGTACTTC
cdr3_aa: CAISGTGNSYEQYF

v_call: TRBV2
d_call: TRBD2
clone_size: .
j_call: TRBJ2-7
cdr3_nt: TGTGCCAGCAGTATACTCGGTGTTTGGGGACTAGCGGGAGACGCGTCCAAGGACGAGCAGTACTTC
cdr3_aa: CASSILGVWGLAGDASKDEQYF

v_call: TRBV4-2
d_call: TRBD1
clone_size: .
j_call: TRBJ1-2
cdr3_nt: TGTGCCAGCACCAAAGTTGGGGACAGCCAGGAGAACTATGGCTACACCTTC
cdr3_aa: CASTKVGDSQENYGYTF

v_call: TRBV5-4
d_call: .
clone_size: .
j_call: TRBJ2-7
cdr3_nt: TGTGCCAGCAGCTCATTGGCCTCCCCCGAGCAGTACTTC
cdr3_aa: CASSSLASPEQYF

v_call: TRBV5-1
d_call: TRBD1
clone_size: .
j_call: TRBJ1-6
cdr3_nt: TGCGCCAGCAGCCCCACCGGGACAGGGGGATCACCCCTCCACTTT
cdr3_aa: CASSPTGTGGSPLHF

v_call: TRBV7-9
d_call: .
clone_size: .
j_call: TRBJ2-5
cdr3_nt: TGTGCCAGCAGCCCGACTCGGGCGGGGGAGACCCAGTACTTC
cdr3_aa: CASSPTRAGETQYF

v_call: TRBV27
d_call: TRBD2
clone_size: .
j_call: TRBJ2-2
cdr3_nt: TGTGCCAGCAGAGGGACTAGGAACACCGGGGAGCTGTTTTTT
cdr3_aa: CASRGTRNTGELFF

v_call: TRBV4-1
d_call: .
clone_size: .
j_call: TRBJ2-1
cdr3_nt: TGCGCCAGCAGCCAAGAGAGGAGTTTTAATGAGCAGTTCTTC
cdr3_aa: CASSQERSFNEQFF

v_call: TRBV6-5
d_call: TRBD1
clone_size: .
j_call: TRBJ1-5
cdr3_nt: TGTGCCAGCAGTTCCGACAGGGGGCGCAATCAGCCCCAGCATTTT
cdr3_aa: CASSSDRGRNQPQHF

v_call: TRBV5-1
d_call: TRBD1
clone_size: .
j_call: TRBJ2-7
cdr3_nt: TGCGCCAGCAGCCCGACGACAGGGTTGGACTACGAGCAGTACTTC
cdr3_aa: CASSPTTGLDYEQYF

v_call: TRBV7-9
d_call: TRBD1
clone_size: .
j_call: TRBJ1-6
cdr3_nt: TGTGCCAGCAAGGCAACAGGGGTGGATTCACCCCTCCACTTT
cdr3_aa: CASKATGVDSPLHF

v_call: TRBV4-1
d_call: .
clone_size: .
j_call: TRBJ2-4
cdr3_nt: TGCGCCAGCAGCCGCACAGATGGAGCCAAAAACATTCAGTACTTC
cdr3_aa: CASSRTDGAKNIQYF

v_call: TRBV7-2
d_call: .
clone_size: .
j_call: TRBJ2-3
cdr3_nt: TGTGCCAGCAGCTTAGGGGGGCGGTTAGATACGCAGTATTTT
cdr3_aa: CASSLGGRLDTQYF

v_call: TRBV6-5
d_call: .
clone_size: few
j_call: TRBJ1-5
cdr3_nt: TGTGCCAGCAGTTACGGGCGGGGTCAGCCCCAGCATTTT
cdr3_aa: CASSYGRGQPQHF

v_call: TRBV5-1
d_call: .
clone_size: .
j_call: TRBJ2-7
cdr3_nt: TGCGCCAGCAGCCCCGAACCGACAGACCTCGAGCAGTACTTC
cdr3_aa: CASSPEPTDLEQYF

v_call: TRBV6-5
d_call: TRBD1
clone_size: once
j_call: TRBJ1-5
cdr3_nt: TGTGCCAGCAGGACAGGACAGGGCAATCAGCCCCAGCATTTT
cdr3_aa: CASRTGQGNQPQHF